These 16 T cell receptor beta chains came from one sample sequenced in a study of cytomegalovirus exposure and HLA in healthy donors. The PCR employed 60 Vbeta primers together with 13 Jbeta primers. Measured with immunoSEQ multiplex PCR; TCRdb has only the in-frame clones, and not every one. The sample lists some 200,000 clones, approximately 82% occurring once. The sequenced sample consisted of PBMCs. The source is a woman aged 40 to 55 in good health and CMV-seronegative.

The chain carries TRBV5-6 and TRBJ2-3; 9 nucleotides align to TRBD2. Germline CDR1 is SGHDT and CDR2 is YYEEEE. With V trimmed by 2 bases and J by 1 base, 2 bases remained unmatched. The CDR3 totals 15 residues. The CDR3 is CASSFRLAGTDTQYF. CDR3 sequence (DNA): TGTGCCAGCAGCTTTAGACTAGCGGGCACAGATACGCAGTATTTT.

This chain joins TRBV11-2 and TRBJ2-5, with no clear D. V was cut by 6 bases and J by 0 bases, with 5 bases left in between. This CDR3 comprises 12 residues. Germline V CDR1 and CDR2: SGHAT, FQNNGV. This chain's CDR3 is CASRSYQETQYF. The CDR3 nucleotides read TGTGCCAGCAGGTCGTACCAAGAGACCCAGTACTTC.

The chain links TRBV5-1 to TRBJ1-4; D not resolved. This CDR3 contains 15 residues. From germline, CDR1 is SGHRS and CDR2 YFSETQ. V was shortened by 1 base and J by 4 bases, with 11 bases between the two germline ends. The CDR3 region is CASSLRGTYNEKLFF. In nucleotides, the CDR3 is TGCGCCAGCAGCTTGCGGGGAACCTATAATGAAAAACTGTTTTTT.

This clone has just one count. The J gene is TRBJ1-1, the V gene TRBV7-2; D not certain. The length of the CDR3 is 14 residues. V was shortened by 5 bases and J by 3 bases, with 13 bases between the two germline ends. Germline V CDR1 and CDR2: SGHTA, FQGNSA. The CDR3: CASSPGVVYTEAFF. DNA for the CDR3: TGTGCCAGCAGCCCCGGGGTAGTTTACACTGAAGCTTTCTTT. Using reference TRBV7-2 and TRBJ1-1 for the parts outside the CDR3, the full variable domain is GAGVSQSPSNKVTEKGKDVELRCDPISGHTALYWYRQSLGQGLEFLIYFQGNSAPDKSGLPSDRFSAERTGGSVSTLTIQRTQQEDSAVYLCASSPGVVYTEAFFGQGTRLTVV.

This clone has more than one count but fewer than ten. J is TRBJ1-6 and V is TRBV5-6; TRBD1 matches at 9 bases. The CDR3 totals 15 residues. Germline values: CDR1 SGHDT, CDR2 YYEEEE. V trimming: 4 bases; J trimming: 9 bases; junction bases outside the gene matches: 8. The CDR3 bases are TGTGCCAGCAGCCAACCGGGACAGGGTGCTTCACCCCTCCACTTT. Its protein product is CASSQPGQGASPLHF.

V usage is TRBV2 and J usage is TRBJ1-1; TRBD1 might be the D (6 bases). Trimming removed 1 base at V and 4 bases at J, with 10 bases between. The CDR3 runs to 14 residues. Germline assignment: CDR1 SNHLY and CDR2 FYNNEI. DNA for the CDR3: TGTGCCAGCAGTGAAGGTCAGGGGATCACTGAAGCTTTCTTT. Translation gives CASSEGQGITEAFF.

This clone was seen a few times. This chain joins TRBV18 and TRBJ1-5; TRBD1 is a possible D gene (5 bases). Deletions cut 2 bases from V and 7 bases from J, with 12 bases between. The length of the CDR3 is 14 residues. Looked up from germline, CDR1 is KGHSH and CDR2 is LQKENI. The CDR3 DNA follows: TGTGCCAGCTCACCATACGGGGGAGGGCAGCCCCAGCATTTT. Translating gives CASSPYGGGQPQHF.

The V and J genes are TRBV6-5 and TRBJ1-1; no reliable D call. CDR1 is MNHEY, CDR2 SVGAGI, per germline. Trimming left V 5 bases short and J 1 base short, with 8 bases between. The CDR3 runs 13 residues. CDR3 sequence (DNA): TGTGCCAGCAGTGAAAGAGGGAACACTGAAGCTTTCTTT. Translation gives CASSERGNTEAFF.

Details on this clone: At one end the junction does not follow the germline gene, possibly because of a read error. The J gene is TRBJ1-4, the V gene TRBV28, with TRBD1 matching 8 bases. Germline values: CDR1 MDHEN, CDR2 SYDVKM. The CDR3 totals 14 residues. DNA of the CDR3: TGTGCCGGCAGACCAGACAGGGGATCTGGAAAACTGTTTTTT. This sequence encodes CAGRPDRGSGKLFF.

The chain uses TRBV9 and TRBJ2-2; D possibly corresponds to TRBD2 (7 bases). The CDR3 runs 15 residues. The V gene's germline CDR1 is SGDLS and CDR2 YYNGEE. The V end was cut by 3 bases, the J end by 2 bases, with 11 bases between. The CDR3 reads CASSERGGNTGELFF. The CDR3 DNA is TGTGCCAGCAGCGAGAGGGGGGGCAACACCGGGGAGCTGTTTTTT.

The J gene is TRBJ2-7, the V gene TRBV7-9; 8 bases line up with TRBD1. Germline CDR1 and CDR2: SEHNR and FQNEAQ (reference sequence). This CDR3 spans 15 amino acids. V lost 4 bases to trimming and J lost 2 bases; unmatched junction nucleotides: 7. This CDR3 is CASSSRTGTPYEQYF. In nucleotides, the CDR3 is TGTGCCAGCAGCTCTAGGACAGGGACCCCCTACGAGCAGTACTTC.

The V call is TRBV21-1, the J call TRBJ1-6. TRBV21-1 is a listed pseudogene. The CDR3 contains 11 residues. DNA of the CDR3: TGTGCCAGCACACTGGAGAAACCCCTCCACTTT. It encodes CASTLEKPLHF.

The chain joins TRBV25-1 to TRBJ1-2; D gene unclear. V was trimmed by 4 bases and J by 6 bases, leaving 15 bases between them. The germline V gene encodes CDR1 MGHDK and CDR2 SYGVNS. CDR3 length equals 14 residues. The CDR3 DNA reads TGTGCCAGCAGTGCTGGTGCAGGCTATCATGGCTACACCTTC. Its translation is CASSAGAGYHGYTF.

This clone was seen more than once but under ten times. The rearrangement links TRBV5-6 to TRBJ2-3; TRBD2 matches 8 bases. Germline trimming cut 4 bases from V and 2 bases from J; bases unmatched to any gene: 6. Germline assignment: CDR1 SGHDT and CDR2 YYEEEE. The CDR3 is made up of 15 amino acids. For the CDR3, the DNA is TGTGCCAGCAGCATCTTAGCGGGACACACAGATACGCAGTATTTT. It specifies CASSILAGHTDTQYF.

This clone is a singleton in its sample. This chain connects TRBV7-8 to TRBJ2-7; D possibly corresponds to TRBD1 (7 bases). The CDR3 consists of 18 residues. Trimming left V 1 base short and J 6 bases short, with 25 bases between. The germline CDR1 and CDR2 sequences are SGHVS and FQNEAQ. The CDR3 region is CASSLGEVRRGPFLEQYF. CDR3 DNA sequence: TGTGCCAGCAGCTTAGGGGAGGTTAGGAGGGGGCCGTTTCTCGAGCAGTACTTC. Full variable domain (missing parts from reference TRBV7-8 and TRBJ2-7): GAGVSQSPRYKVAKRGQDVALRCDPISGHVSLFWYQQALGQGPEFLTYFQNEAQLDKSGLPSDRFFAERPEGSVSTLKIQRTQQEDSAVYLCASSLGEVRRGPFLEQYFGPGTRLTVT.

In the case of this clone: One end of the junction varies from germline; a read error may be responsible. The rearrangement links TRBV15 to TRBJ1-2; 7 bases map to TRBD1. The CDR3 loop spans 15 amino acids. In germline, CDR1 is LNHNV, CDR2 YYDKDF (reference sequence). CDR3: CATSRDGTVNYGYPF. The CDR3 DNA reads as TGTGCCACCAGCAGAGATGGGACAGTAAACTATGGCTACCCCTTC.